The 26 T cell receptor beta chains below all came from one sample that was sequenced in a study of blood T cell repertoires in COVID-19. Repertoires were generated with immunoSEQ multiplex PCR, while TCRdb's copy carries only in-frame clones and drops some. The sample has about 140,000 clones; about four fifths are singletons. Sequenced material: peripheral blood. The receptors stem from a human donor in a cohort sampled during active COVID-19.

This clone was observed once. The chain recombines TRBV14 with TRBJ2-7; D may be TRBD1 (5 bases). Trimming stripped 4 bases from V and 2 bases from J, with 15 bases between. The germline V gene has CDR1 SGHDN and CDR2 FVKESK. This CDR3 spans 15 amino acids. The CDR3 loop is CASSRDSGNPYEQYF. For the CDR3, the DNA is TGTGCCAGCAGCCGCGACAGTGGGAACCCCTACGAGCAGTACTTC.

CDR3 in DNA: TGTGCCAGCAGTATCGGGGGGCGACCAGGAGGCTACACCTTC. Protein sequence: CASSIGGRPGGYTF. V usage is TRBV27 and J usage is TRBJ1-2, with D perhaps TRBD1 (6 bases). The CDR3 runs 14 residues. CDR1 and CDR2 from the germline V gene are MNHEY and SMNVEV (reference sequence). The V gene lost 5 bases and the J gene lost 8 bases, with 18 bases spanning the gap.

The chain employs TRBV7-2 and TRBJ2-1; TRBD1 agrees at 7 bases. Trimming cost V 5 bases and J 0 bases; bases outside gene matches: 4. This CDR3 has 15 residues. From germline, CDR1 is SGHTA and CDR2 FQGNSA. CDR3 residues: CASSPNRGSYNEQFF. In DNA form, the CDR3 reads TGTGCCAGCAGCCCTAACAGGGGCTCCTACAATGAGCAGTTCTTC.

The CDR3 DNA is TGTGCCACCAGTGCCCTATCAACCGGGACAGAAGAGACCCAGTACTTC. Residues: CATSALSTGTEETQYF. This chain links TRBV24-1 with TRBJ2-5; 7 nucleotides align to TRBD1. From germline, CDR1 is KGHDR and CDR2 SFDVKD. This CDR3 has 16 amino acids. V was clipped by 5 bases and J by 3 bases; unmatched bases: 11.

The rearrangement links TRBV29-1 to TRBJ1-3; D is possibly TRBD1 (5 bases). This CDR3 contains 14 residues. Trimming removed 4 bases at V and 4 bases at J, with 14 bases between. Germline V gene lookup returns CDR1 SQVTM and CDR2 ANQGSEA. CDR3 nucleotides: TGCAGCGTTGCGGTGGCAGGGCCCGGAAACACCATATATTTT. The encoded protein is CSVAVAGPGNTIYF.

The V and J genes are TRBV7-2 and TRBJ2-3; D possibly corresponds to TRBD1 (5 bases). The germline gives CDR1 SGHTA, CDR2 FQGNSA. V shed 5 bases and J shed 3 bases, with 15 bases lying between them. The CDR3 is 15 amino acids. The CDR3 region is CASSPGPKGTDTQYF. Written as DNA, the CDR3 is TGTGCCAGCAGCCCCGGACCTAAGGGGACAGATACGCAGTATTTT.

The V call is TRBV5-1, the J call TRBJ2-1; 9 positions agree with TRBD1. Germline CDR1 SGHRS, CDR2 YFSETQ. The ends lost 4 bases at V and 4 bases at J; junction bases unmatched: 6. This CDR3 has 15 residues. CDR3 nucleotides: TGCGCCAGCAGCATCCGGGACAGGGCGTACAATGAGCAGTTCTTC. Amino acids: CASSIRDRAYNEQFF.

This clone was detected a few times. V and J are TRBV6-2 or TRBV6-3 and TRBJ2-7, with TRBD2 matching over 9 bases. CDR1 and CDR2 (germline): MNHEY, SVGEGT. The CDR3 sequence is 18 residues long. The trim removed 5 bases at V and 7 bases at J, leaving 21 bases unmatched. CDR3 region: CASSPRVAGALFHGEQYF. DNA for the CDR3: TGTGCCAGCAGTCCCCGGGTAGCGGGGGCCCTCTTTCATGGAGAGCAGTACTTC.

The CDR3 DNA is TGTGCCAGCAGTTTATCCACAGGGCCGGGGACTGAAGCTTTCTTT. This sequence encodes CASSLSTGPGTEAFF. The chain recombines TRBV28 with TRBJ1-1; D is possibly TRBD1 (6 bases). Germline V gene sequence: CDR1 MDHEN, CDR2 SYDVKM. This CDR3 has 15 amino acids. With 1 base removed from V and 5 bases from J, the gap between germline ends came to 14 bases.

The gene calls are TRBV5-1 and TRBJ1-3; possibly TRBD1 for D (6 bases). The CDR3 is made up of 15 amino acids. V lost 1 base and J 4 bases, leaving 12 bases between the germline ends. CDR1 is SGHRS and CDR2 is YFSETQ in the germline V gene. The CDR3 sequence: CASSLQTGQGNTIYF. CDR3 DNA sequence: TGCGCCAGCAGCTTGCAAACAGGGCAAGGAAACACCATATATTTT. Complete variable domain (other parts from reference TRBV5-1 and TRBJ1-3): KAGVTQTPRYLIKTRGQQVTLSCSPISGHRSVSWYQQTPGQGLQFLFEYFSETQRNKGNFPGRFSGRQFSNSRSEMNVSTLELGDSALYLCASSLQTGQGNTIYFGEGSWLTVV.

This clone was seen a handful of times. This chain joins TRBV5-4 and TRBJ2-7, with 9 bases identical to TRBD2. V lost 4 bases and J lost 3; bases outside the gene matches: 8. The CDR3 has 15 amino acids. Germline V CDR1 and CDR2: SGHNT, YYREEE (reference sequence). CDR3 loop: CASSTRGAGGYEQYF. In DNA form, the CDR3 reads TGTGCCAGCAGCACGAGGGGAGCGGGGGGCTACGAGCAGTACTTC.

The chain has TRBV10-1 and TRBJ2-3; no reliable D call. The CDR3 is 14 amino acids. CDR1 and CDR2 (germline): WNHNN, SYGVQD (reference sequence). Trimming pared 1 base from V and 4 bases from J, leaving 9 bases between. This CDR3 is CASSEWAGPDTQYF. The CDR3 nucleotides are TGCGCCAGCAGTGAGTGGGCCGGCCCAGATACGCAGTATTTT.

The chain is built from TRBV11-2 and TRBJ2-1, with TRBD2 identical over 7 bases. The trim removed 2 bases at V and 6 bases at J, leaving 7 bases unmatched. CDR3 size: 15 residues. Germline values: CDR1 SGHAT, CDR2 FQNNGV. The CDR3 DNA sequence: TGTGCCAGCAGCTTATTTGGGAGGGTACGCAATGAGCAGTTCTTC. Translation gives CASSLFGRVRNEQFF.

The V and J genes are TRBV10-3 and TRBJ2-4; TRBD2 is a possible D gene (5 bases). Trimming took off 0 bases at V and 0 bases at J, with 15 bases between the two ends. Germline lookup yields CDR1 ENHRY and CDR2 SYGVKD. The CDR3 length is 18 residues. CDR3 in amino acids: CAISESERGALAKNIQYF. The DNA for the CDR3 is TGTGCCATCAGTGAGTCTGAACGGGGTGCGCTAGCCAAAAACATTCAGTACTTC.

The V call is TRBV15, the J call TRBJ1-5; 9 bases are a match to TRBD1. The length of the CDR3 is 15 residues. The germline V gene encodes CDR1 LNHNV and CDR2 YYDKDF (reference sequence). The V segment lost 5 bases and the J segment 2 bases; nucleotides outside the gene matches: 4. Written as DNA, the CDR3 is TGTGCCACCAGCGGCTGGGACAGGGGCAATCAGCCCCAGCATTTT. Encoded protein: CATSGWDRGNQPQHF.

The chain is built from TRBV6-5 and TRBJ1-5; D is perhaps TRBD1 (5 bases). The CDR3 totals 14 residues. Trimming removed 3 bases at V and 3 bases at J, with 9 bases between. In germline, CDR1 is MNHEY, CDR2 SVGAGI. The CDR3 DNA reads TGTGCCAGCAGTTATGGAGGGGCCAATCAGCCCCAGCATTTT. This gives the protein CASSYGGANQPQHF.

The chain recombines TRBV13 with TRBJ1-2, with a weak D call TRBD1 (6 bases). Germline lookup yields CDR1 PRHDT and CDR2 FYEKMQ (reference sequence). With 5 bases removed from V and 8 bases from J, the gap between germline ends came to 21 bases. There are 15 residues in the CDR3. The CDR3 DNA reads TGTGCCAGCAGCACACTACACGGGGGGCGTCAAGGCTACACCTTC. Its protein product is CASSTLHGGRQGYTF.

The sample holds a few counts of this clone. The chain recombines TRBV9 with TRBJ1-2; the D gene is possibly TRBD1 (6 bases). V lost 0 bases and J lost 4, with 10 bases in between. The CDR3 extends over 14 amino acids. Germline values: CDR1 SGDLS, CDR2 YYNGEE. CDR3 protein: CASSVGDNFYGYTF. CDR3 bases: TGTGCCAGCAGCGTAGGGGACAACTTCTATGGCTACACCTTC. Combining the CDR3 with reference TRBV9 and TRBJ1-2 gives the whole variable domain DSGVTQTPKHLITATGQRVTLRCSPRSGDLSVYWYQQSLDQGLQFLIQYYNGEERAKGNILERFSAQQFPDLHSELNLSSLELGDSALYFCASSVGDNFYGYTFGSGTRLTVV.

This chain joins TRBV5-1 and TRBJ2-3; TRBD2 matches 11 bases. CDR1 is SGHRS, CDR2 YFSETQ, per germline. The CDR3 is made up of 16 amino acids. Trimming took 3 bases from V and 1 from J; bases not matched to a gene: 4. The CDR3 DNA reads as TGCGCCAGCAGCTGGGGACTAGCGGTGGGCACAGATACGCAGTATTTT. Protein sequence: CASSWGLAVGTDTQYF.

This clone was seen a single time. The rearrangement links TRBV27 to TRBJ2-5, with D unresolved. This CDR3 is 13 amino acids long. Trimming removed 3 bases from V and 2 bases from J, with 7 bases in between. Germline V gene data show CDR1 as MNHEY and CDR2 as SMNVEV (reference sequence). CDR3: CASSFSSQETQYF. The CDR3, as DNA: TGTGCCAGCAGTTTTTCTAGTCAAGAGACCCAGTACTTC.

V is TRBV5-5 and J is TRBJ1-2; 9 bases align to TRBD1. Trimming took 3 bases from V and 4 from J; bases not matched to a gene: 1. This CDR3 is 13 amino acids long. Germline V gene sequence: CDR1 SGHKS, CDR2 YYEKEE (reference sequence). The CDR3 protein is CASSSTGGYGYTF. As DNA, the CDR3 is TGTGCCAGCAGCTCGACAGGGGGCTATGGCTACACCTTC.

The rearrangement links TRBV7-2 to TRBJ2-3, with D possibly being TRBD2 (5 bases). CDR1 and CDR2 from the germline V gene are SGHTA and FQGNSA. V gave up 5 bases and J gave up 5 bases, with 14 bases separating them. CDR3 length: 14 amino acids. CDR3 amino acids: CASSRGAKGDTQYF. CDR3 DNA: TGTGCCAGCAGCCGGGGAGCGAAAGGAGATACGCAGTATTTT.

This chain connects TRBV6-1 to TRBJ2-5; 8 bases align to TRBD2. Germline values: CDR1 MNHNS, CDR2 SASEGT. V trimming: 3 bases; J trimming: 4 bases; junction bases outside the gene matches: 7. This CDR3 region has 15 residues. The CDR3 region has the DNA TGTGCCAGCAGTGACAGACTAGCGCTAGGAGAGACCCAGTACTTC. This encodes CASSDRLALGETQYF.

The chain carries TRBV5-1 and TRBJ2-2; 7 bases are shared with TRBD1. From germline, CDR1 is SGHRS and CDR2 YFSETQ. After removal of 4 bases from V and 4 bases from J, the junction contained 19 bases not matched to a gene. The length of the CDR3 is 19 residues. The CDR3 loop is CASSTLRPPDHRGTGELFF. In DNA, the CDR3 is TGCGCCAGCAGCACACTCCGGCCACCGGACCACAGGGGCACCGGGGAGCTGTTTTTT.

The rearrangement joins TRBV12-5 to TRBJ1-1; TRBD1 agrees at 7 bases. The germline gives CDR1 LGHNT, CDR2 FRNRAP. V lost 1 base to trimming and J lost 6 bases; unmatched junction nucleotides: 8. The CDR3 has 15 residues. The CDR3 is CASGLALTGLAEAFF. Here the CDR3 DNA reads TGTGCTAGTGGTTTGGCCCTGACAGGGTTGGCTGAAGCTTTCTTT.

The chain couples TRBV5-1 to TRBJ1-4; 9 bases line up with TRBD1. The CDR3 is 16 amino acids. Per the germline V gene, CDR1 is SGHRS and CDR2 is YFSETQ. The trim removed 4 bases at V and 4 bases at J, leaving 8 bases unmatched. The DNA of the CDR3 is TGCGCCAGCAGCATCCCGACAGGGGGGAGTAATGAAAAACTGTTTTTT. This translates into CASSIPTGGSNEKLFF.